The 3 T cell receptor beta chains reported below all come from one sample, sequenced in a study of siplizumab effects on memory and regulatory T cells. Sequencing was performed with immunoSEQ multiplex PCR; in TCRdb, only in-frame clones are kept and a portion is missing. The sample contains 120,000 or so clones, more than 90% of which appear only once. The sample taken for sequencing was CD4+ T cells sorted from blood. The receptors derive from a human donor in good health.

The chain has TRBV30 and TRBJ2-6; either TRBD1 or TRBD2 may supply D (5 bases each). Trimming removed 6 bases at V and 3 bases at J, with 27 bases between. Germline V gene lookup returns CDR1 GTSNPN and CDR2 SVGIG (reference sequence). CDR3 length: 19 amino acids. CDR3 nucleotide sequence: TGTGCCTGCCCGGATTTTAGTGGGGCGGGCCCCTTTGGGGCCAACGTCCTGACTTTC. This encodes CACPDFSGAGPFGANVLTF.

The chain couples TRBV7-9 to TRBJ2-1; 13 positions agree with TRBD2. J gave up 4 bases and V 3 bases, and 0 bases lay outside the gene matches. CDR1 and CDR2 (germline): SEHNR, FQNEAQ (reference sequence). The CDR3 is 15 amino acids. Written as DNA, the CDR3 is TGTGCCAGCAGCTTGGGACTAGCGGGATACAATGAGCAGTTCTTC. It is translated as CASSLGLAGYNEQFF.

The chain couples TRBV25-1 to TRBJ1-2; 11 bases are shared with TRBD1. With 5 bases clipped from V and 6 bases from J, the junction kept 11 bases outside the gene matches. This CDR3 region has 16 residues. CDR1 MGHDK and CDR2 SYGVNS come from the germline V gene. The DNA for the CDR3 is TGTGCCAGCAGTAAAACCGGACAGGGGGCGGTCAATGGCTACACCTTC. The encoded protein is CASSKTGQGAVNGYTF.